This entry is about one T cell receptor (beta chain). Sequencing used immunoSEQ multiplex PCR; TCRdb keeps in-frame clones, though not all of them. The sample shows tens of thousands of clones, about nine tenths of them seen only once. These data originate in a study of T cell responses to AZD1222 COVID-19 vaccine. Germline V gene sequence: CDR1 SGDLS, CDR2 YYNGEE. The V and J ends lost 6 bases and 1 base, in that order; junction bases with no gene match: 7. CDR3 length: 15 amino acids. This specimen was peripheral blood, taken 28 days after the second AZD1222 dose. The receptor comes from an adult who received the AZD1222 COVID-19 vaccine. The chain recombines TRBV9 with TRBJ2-1; TRBD2 matches at 7 bases. The CDR3 coding sequence is TGTGCCAGCACCGAAGCGGGGCGTTCCTACAATGAGCAGTTCTTC. This codes for CASTEAGRSYNEQFF.